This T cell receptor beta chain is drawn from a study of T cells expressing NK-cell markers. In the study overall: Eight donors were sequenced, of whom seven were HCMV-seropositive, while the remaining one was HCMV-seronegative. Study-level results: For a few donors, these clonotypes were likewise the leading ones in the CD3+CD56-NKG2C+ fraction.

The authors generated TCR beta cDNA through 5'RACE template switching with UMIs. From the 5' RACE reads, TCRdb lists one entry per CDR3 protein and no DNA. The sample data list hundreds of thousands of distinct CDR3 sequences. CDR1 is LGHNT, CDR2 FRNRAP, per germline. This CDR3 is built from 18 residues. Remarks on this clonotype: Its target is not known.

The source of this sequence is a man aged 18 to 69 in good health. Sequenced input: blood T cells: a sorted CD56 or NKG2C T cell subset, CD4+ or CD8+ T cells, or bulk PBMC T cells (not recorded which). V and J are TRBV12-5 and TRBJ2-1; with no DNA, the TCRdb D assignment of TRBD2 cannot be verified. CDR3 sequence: CASGLVRNSGGPFNEQFF.